These 24 T cell receptor beta chains share one sample of origin, sequenced in a study of T cells of healthy individuals. TCRdb recomputed calls from the 5' RACE reads with MiXCR, one row per CDR3 protein. The table shows under 70,000 distinct CDR3 sequences, with roughly 15% occurring only once. Source of these receptors: a human donor in good health.

This clonotype was counted only a few times. The gene calls are TRBV6-2 or TRBV6-3 and TRBJ1-1, with 8 bases that match TRBD1. Germline loops: CDR1 MNHEY, CDR2 SVGEGT. V gave up 4 bases and J gave up 0 bases; unmatched junction bases: 7. This CDR3 is built from 16 residues. This chain's CDR3 is CASSFILDRVNTEAFF. CDR3 nucleotides: TGTGCCAGCAGTTTCATTTTGGACAGGGTGAACACTGAAGCTTTCTTT.

This clonotype has a handful of counts. V usage is TRBV6-5 and J usage is TRBJ2-6, with D possibly TRBD2 on 6 matching bases. There are 17 residues in the CDR3. V was clipped by 6 bases and J by 0 bases, with 15 bases between them. CDR1 and CDR2 from the germline V gene are MNHEY and SVGAGI. CDR3 DNA sequence: TGTGCCAGCAGCCCGGGCGGGGTTCACTCTGGGGCCAACGTCCTGACTTTC. Encoded protein: CASSPGGVHSGANVLTF.

In its sample, this clonotype was seen many times. The rearrangement uses TRBV20-1 and TRBJ1-2; 8 bases agree with TRBD1. This CDR3 contains 13 residues. Unmatched junction bases numbered 7, after V lost 3 bases and J lost 7 bases. Germline CDR1 is DFQATT and CDR2 is SNEGSKA (reference sequence). CDR3 amino acids: CSARRTGIGGYTF. For the CDR3, the DNA is TGCAGTGCTAGGCGGACAGGGATAGGTGGCTACACCTTC.

This clonotype was observed at least ten times. The J gene is TRBJ1-1, the V gene TRBV4-3, with D uncertain. Germline values: CDR1 LGHNA, CDR2 YSLEER. Trimming shortened V by 2 bases and J by 4 bases, and 11 bases separated the two germline ends. The CDR3 length is 14 residues. The CDR3 bases are TGCGCCAGCAGCCAACTCCAGGTCAGCACTGAAGCTTTCTTT. It encodes CASSQLQVSTEAFF.

This clonotype was counted ten times or more. The chain links TRBV6-2 or TRBV6-3 to TRBJ2-2; D gene ambiguous. V lost 6 bases and J 3 bases, leaving 8 bases between the germline ends. Germline V gene sequence: CDR1 MNHEY, CDR2 SVGEGT. The length of the CDR3 is 13 residues. The CDR3 sequence: CASSRYDTGELFF. Written as DNA, the CDR3 is TGTGCCAGCAGCCGCTACGACACCGGGGAGCTGTTTTTT.

This clonotype was observed a handful of times. The chain joins TRBV5-1 to TRBJ1-6; D gene unclear. The germline V gene has CDR1 SGHRS and CDR2 YFSETQ. V was pared by 4 bases and J by 9 bases, with 11 bases between. The CDR3 covers 13 residues. The CDR3 bases are TGCGCCAGCAGCGAGGAGGGTTTTTCACCCCTCCACTTT. The encoded protein is CASSEEGFSPLHF.

This clonotype was counted many times. Because it lacks the conserved phenylalanine or tryptophan at the end, this CDR3 is likely a read error. Because the CDR3's place on the DNA is in doubt, the DNA is left out and the CDR3 is given as listed by TCRdb. The chain combines TRBV13 with TRBJ2-1; TRBD2 is the table's D call and was not checked against the DNA. CDR1 is PRHDT, CDR2 FYEKMQ, per germline (reference sequence). The CDR3 is 12 amino acids in total, end residues counted. CDR3 region: CASSLARQPPYI.

The chain uses TRBV23-1 and TRBJ2-1; 7 bases are a match to TRBD2. TRBV23-1 is treated as an ORF (open reading frame) with a function not yet certain. The CDR3 is made up of 16 amino acids. V was clipped by 3 bases and J by 5 bases; unmatched bases: 10. CDR3 region: CASSHLPPSGHNEQFF. The CDR3 DNA follows: TGCGCCAGCAGTCATCTCCCGCCTAGCGGACACAATGAGCAGTTCTTC.

This clonotype was seen ten or more times. The chain combines TRBV20-1 with TRBJ2-5, with D perhaps being TRBD1 or TRBD2 (5 bases each). This CDR3 contains 12 residues. Trimming stripped 5 bases from V and 5 bases from J, with 12 bases between. The germline gives CDR1 DFQATT, CDR2 SNEGSKA (reference sequence). The CDR3 bases are TGCAGTGCTGGAGGTCCAGGGGAGACCCAGTACTTC. The encoded protein is CSAGGPGETQYF.

Ten or more counts support this clonotype. V is TRBV12-3 or TRBV12-4 and J is TRBJ1-1; D is unclear. The CDR3 has 13 amino acids. Trimming took 1 base from V and 2 from J, leaving 5 bases between them. CDR3 sequence reads: CASSLGSNTEAFF. CDR3 nucleotides: TGTGCCAGCAGTTTAGGCAGCAACACTGAAGCTTTCTTT.

This clonotype was recorded at least ten times. The chain is built from TRBV7-2 and TRBJ1-1, with a possible D match to TRBD1 (5 bases). This CDR3 has 14 amino acids. Trimming cost V 1 base and J 6 bases, with 12 bases left between them. Germline V gene sequence: CDR1 SGHTA, CDR2 FQGNSA. The CDR3 spells CASSLGGYSPEAFF. CDR3 nucleotides: TGTGCCAGCAGCTTAGGGGGCTATTCCCCTGAAGCTTTCTTT.

The chain uses TRBV3-1 and TRBJ2-5; tentative D call: TRBD1 (5 bases). Trimming stripped 2 bases from V and 0 bases from J, with 10 bases between. This CDR3 contains 15 residues. Germline V gene data show CDR1 as LGHDT and CDR2 as YNNKEL (reference sequence). The DNA of the CDR3 is TGTGCCAGCAGCCAAATGATGACAGACCAAGAGACCCAGTACTTC. It yields the protein CASSQMMTDQETQYF.

The J gene is TRBJ2-5, the V gene TRBV4-1; a possible D gene is TRBD2 (6 bases). Germline values: CDR1 MGHRA, CDR2 YSYEKL. The CDR3 loop spans 16 amino acids. The V gene lost 0 bases and the J gene lost 6 bases, with 17 bases spanning the gap. The CDR3 sequence is CASSQEPGVGVKTQYF. The CDR3 DNA sequence: TGCGCCAGCAGCCAAGAACCGGGGGTCGGGGTGAAGACCCAGTACTTC.

The chain uses TRBV29-1 and TRBJ1-4, with D perhaps TRBD1 (6 bases). Trimming took off 7 bases at V and 5 bases at J, with 17 bases between the two ends. This CDR3 contains 14 residues. The germline V gene encodes CDR1 SQVTM and CDR2 ANQGSEA. The CDR3 coding sequence is TGCAGCGCCGCACAAGGGACACGGAATGAAAAACTGTTTTTT. It is translated as CSAAQGTRNEKLFF.

This clonotype was counted ten times or more. The chain combines TRBV20-1 with TRBJ1-5; D is undetermined. The CDR3 is 14 amino acids. Germline V gene lookup returns CDR1 DFQATT and CDR2 SNEGSKA (reference sequence). The ends were cut back, 4 bases at V and 3 bases at J, with 13 bases in the middle. The CDR3 coding sequence is TGCAGTGCTACCCACAGCAATCCCAATCAGCCCCAGCATTTT. Translating it yields CSATHSNPNQPQHF.

V is TRBV20-1 and J is TRBJ2-7; D gene ambiguous. There are 14 residues in the CDR3. Per the germline V gene, CDR1 is DFQATT and CDR2 is SNEGSKA (reference sequence). Deletions cut 1 base from V and 4 bases from J, with 14 bases between. CDR3 nucleotide sequence: TGCAGTGCTAGAGGACCCCTGGTCAAGTACGAGCAGTACTTC. It is translated as CSARGPLVKYEQYF.

This clonotype was found a few times. The gene calls are TRBV20-1 and TRBJ2-7; 13 positions agree with TRBD2. CDR1 DFQATT and CDR2 SNEGSKA come from the germline V gene (reference sequence). After removal of 4 bases from V and 7 bases from J, the junction contained 4 bases not matched to a gene. This CDR3 has 13 residues. CDR3 loop: CSAKLAGGQEQYF. As DNA, the CDR3 is TGCAGTGCTAAACTAGCGGGAGGGCAGGAGCAGTACTTC.

This clonotype has a handful of counts. V is TRBV7-2 and J is TRBJ2-7, with 8 positions matching TRBD2. The germline V gene encodes CDR1 SGHTA and CDR2 FQGNSA. The CDR3 totals 14 residues. With 5 bases clipped from V and 0 bases from J, the junction kept 3 bases outside the gene matches. The CDR3 protein is CASSRGGSSYEQYF. In DNA, the CDR3 is TGTGCCAGCAGCCGCGGGGGGTCCTCCTACGAGCAGTACTTC.

This clonotype came up a few times. The rearrangement uses TRBV29-1 and TRBJ1-2; D gene ambiguous. Germline V gene sequence: CDR1 SQVTM, CDR2 ANQGSEA. The CDR3 runs to 15 residues. V lost 5 bases to trimming and J lost 1 base, with 17 bases between them. The CDR3 sequence: CSVQVRQSNNYGYTF. The CDR3 region has the DNA TGCAGCGTTCAGGTCCGGCAGTCGAATAACTATGGCTACACCTTC.

This clonotype was detected a few times. The J gene is TRBJ2-5, the V gene TRBV12-3 or TRBV12-4; 8 nucleotides match TRBD2. The CDR3 loop spans 16 amino acids. Losses at the gene ends were 5 bases for V and 5 bases for J; bases not matched to a gene: 13. The DNA for the CDR3 is TGTGCCAGCAGTACCGCGGGAGCGGGAGCGGTGGAGACCCAGTACTTC. This translates into CASSTAGAGAVETQYF.

The V gene is TRBV9, the J gene TRBJ1-2; D not resolved. CDR1 is SGDLS, CDR2 YYNGEE, per germline. Trimming removed 0 bases from V and 6 bases from J, with 15 bases in between. The CDR3 spans 15 residues. The CDR3 protein is CASSVEVSPRDGYTF. The CDR3 region has the DNA TGTGCCAGCAGCGTAGAAGTGTCCCCTCGGGATGGCTACACCTTC.

This clonotype has at least ten counts. The chain carries TRBV5-5 and TRBJ2-2; TRBD1 is a possible D gene (5 bases). CDR3 length: 15 amino acids. The germline V gene has CDR1 SGHKS and CDR2 YYEKEE (reference sequence). Trimming left V 0 bases short and J 5 bases short, with 11 bases between. As DNA, the CDR3 is TGTGCCAGCAGCTTGGGGGGCGCTAAGACCGGGGAGCTGTTTTTT. Amino acids: CASSLGGAKTGELFF.

In its sample, this clonotype was seen many times. The V gene is TRBV19, the J gene TRBJ2-1; D might be TRBD2 (6 bases). The germline V and J ends were trimmed by 3 bases and 0 bases, with 9 bases remaining between them. The CDR3 runs to 15 residues. Germline values: CDR1 LNHDA, CDR2 SQIVND (reference sequence). The CDR3 protein is CASSMVGSSYNEQFF. CDR3 nucleotides: TGTGCCAGTAGTATGGTCGGGAGCTCCTACAATGAGCAGTTCTTC.

This clonotype occurred a few times. CDR3 in amino acids: CASSRNAEQGRYEQYF. For the CDR3, the DNA is TGTGCCAGCAGCCGAAATGCTGAACAGGGACGATACGAGCAGTACTTC. The rearrangement uses TRBV11-2 and TRBJ2-7, with a weak D call TRBD1 (6 bases). CDR3 length: 16 residues. The V and J ends lost 5 bases and 4 bases respectively, with 21 bases between them. Germline CDR1 and CDR2: SGHAT and FQNNGV.